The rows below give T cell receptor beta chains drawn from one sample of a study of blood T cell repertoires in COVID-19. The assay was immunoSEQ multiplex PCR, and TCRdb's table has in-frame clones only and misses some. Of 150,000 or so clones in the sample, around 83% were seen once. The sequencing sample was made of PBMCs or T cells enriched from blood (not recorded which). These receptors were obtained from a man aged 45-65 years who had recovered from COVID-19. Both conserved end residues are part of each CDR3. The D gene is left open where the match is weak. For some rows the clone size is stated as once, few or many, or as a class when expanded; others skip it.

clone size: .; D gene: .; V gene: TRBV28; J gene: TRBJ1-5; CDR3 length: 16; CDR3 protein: CASSLNFRGEDQPQHF; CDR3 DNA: TGTGCCAGCAGTTTGAATTTCAGGGGAGAGGATCAGCCCCAGCATTTT
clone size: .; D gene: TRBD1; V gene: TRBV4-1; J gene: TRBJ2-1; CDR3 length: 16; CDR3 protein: CASSQDEQGAYNEQFF; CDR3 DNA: TGCGCCAGCAGCCAAGACGAACAGGGGGCATACAATGAGCAGTTCTTC
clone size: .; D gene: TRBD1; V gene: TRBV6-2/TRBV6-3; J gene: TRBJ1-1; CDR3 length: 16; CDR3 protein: CASSYLPGQGNTEAFF; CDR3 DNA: TGTGCCAGCAGTTACCTCCCGGGACAGGGGAACACTGAAGCTTTCTTT
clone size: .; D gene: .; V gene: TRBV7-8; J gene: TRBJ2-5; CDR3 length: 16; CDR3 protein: CASSLLMGREQETQYF; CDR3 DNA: TGTGCCAGCAGCCTCCTGATGGGGAGAGAACAAGAGACCCAGTACTTC
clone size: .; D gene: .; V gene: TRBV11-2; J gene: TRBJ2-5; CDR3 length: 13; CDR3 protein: CASSSGLRETQYF; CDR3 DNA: TGTGCCAGCAGCTCAGGGTTAAGGGAGACCCAGTACTTC
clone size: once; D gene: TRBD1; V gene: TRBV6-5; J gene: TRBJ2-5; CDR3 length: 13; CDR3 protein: CASTQGTGETQYF; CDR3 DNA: TGTGCCAGCACCCAAGGGACAGGGGAGACCCAGTACTTC
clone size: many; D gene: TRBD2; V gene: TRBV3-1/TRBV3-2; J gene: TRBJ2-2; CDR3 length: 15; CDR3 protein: CASSLGGARTGELFF; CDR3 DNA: TGTGCCAGCAGCCTCGGGGGGGCGCGAACCGGGGAGCTGTTTTTT
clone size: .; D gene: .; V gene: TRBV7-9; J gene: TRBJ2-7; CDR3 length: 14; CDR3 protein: CASSLVVQGYEQYF; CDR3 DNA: TGTGCCAGCAGCTTAGTTGTTCAGGGCTACGAGCAGTACTTC
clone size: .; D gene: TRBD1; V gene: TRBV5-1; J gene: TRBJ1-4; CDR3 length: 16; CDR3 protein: CASSLAPTGANEKLFF; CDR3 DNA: TGCGCCAGCAGCTTGGCGCCTACAGGGGCGAATGAAAAACTGTTTTTT
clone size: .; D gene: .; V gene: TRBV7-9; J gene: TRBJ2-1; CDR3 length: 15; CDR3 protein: CASSFPVGSLPEQFF; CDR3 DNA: TGTGCCAGCAGCTTCCCAGTCGGGAGCCTACCTGAGCAGTTCTTC
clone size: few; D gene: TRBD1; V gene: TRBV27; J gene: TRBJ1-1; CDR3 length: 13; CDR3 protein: CASSLGTGGRAFF; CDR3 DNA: TGTGCCAGCAGTTTAGGGACAGGGGGTAGAGCTTTCTTT
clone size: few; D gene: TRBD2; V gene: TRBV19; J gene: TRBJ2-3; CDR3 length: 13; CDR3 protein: CASGGDGHYTQYF; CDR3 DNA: TGTGCCAGCGGGGGGGACGGACACTATACGCAGTATTTT
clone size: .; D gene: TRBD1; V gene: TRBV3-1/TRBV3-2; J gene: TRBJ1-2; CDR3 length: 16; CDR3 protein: CASSQDLTGGHYGYTF; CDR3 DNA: TGTGCCAGCAGCCAAGATTTGACAGGGGGCCACTATGGCTACACCTTC
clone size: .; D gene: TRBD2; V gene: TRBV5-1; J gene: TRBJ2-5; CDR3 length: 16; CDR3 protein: CASSTRGTAGKETQYF; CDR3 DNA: TGCGCCAGCAGCACCCGAGGAACAGCGGGGAAGGAGACCCAGTACTTC
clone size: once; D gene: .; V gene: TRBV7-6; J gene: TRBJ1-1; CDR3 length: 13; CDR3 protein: CASSNRVNTEAFF; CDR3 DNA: TGTGCCAGCAGCAACAGGGTGAACACTGAAGCTTTCTTT
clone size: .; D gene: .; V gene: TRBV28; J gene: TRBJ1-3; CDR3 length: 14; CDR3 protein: CASSFFRDGNTIYF; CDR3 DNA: TGTGCCAGCAGTTTTTTCAGGGATGGAAACACCATATATTTT
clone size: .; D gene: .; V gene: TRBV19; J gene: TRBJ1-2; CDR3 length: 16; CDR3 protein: CASSIDPLGGASGYTF; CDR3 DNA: TGTGCCAGTAGTATAGATCCCCTCGGGGGAGCTAGCGGCTACACCTTC
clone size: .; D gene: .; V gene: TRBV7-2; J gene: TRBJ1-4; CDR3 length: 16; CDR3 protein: CASSLEGRRVNEKLFF; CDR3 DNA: TGTGCCAGCAGCTTAGAAGGGCGGAGGGTTAATGAAAAACTGTTTTTT
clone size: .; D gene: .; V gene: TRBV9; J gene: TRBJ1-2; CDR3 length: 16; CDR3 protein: CASSVEMVGGDYGYTF; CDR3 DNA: TGTGCCAGCAGCGTAGAAATGGTTGGGGGCGACTATGGCTACACCTTC
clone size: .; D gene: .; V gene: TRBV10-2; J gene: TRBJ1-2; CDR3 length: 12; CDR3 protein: CASSDGASGYTF; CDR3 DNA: TGCGCCAGCAGTGACGGTGCGAGTGGCTACACCTTC
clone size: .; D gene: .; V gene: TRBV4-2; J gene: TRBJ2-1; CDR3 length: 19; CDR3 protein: CASSQGLRTTSPSYNEQFF; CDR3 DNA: TGTGCCAGCAGCCAAGGGTTGCGGACTACCTCTCCCTCCTACAATGAGCAGTTCTTC
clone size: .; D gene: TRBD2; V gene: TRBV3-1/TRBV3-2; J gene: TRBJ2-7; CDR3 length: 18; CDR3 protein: CASSQGASGGMSSYEQYF; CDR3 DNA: TGTGCCAGCAGCCAAGGGGCTAGCGGGGGGATGAGCTCCTACGAGCAGTACTTC
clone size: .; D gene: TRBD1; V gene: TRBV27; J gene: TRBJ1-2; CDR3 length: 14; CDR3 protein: CASSPTGGASGYTF; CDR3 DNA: TGTGCCAGCAGTCCGACAGGGGGCGCAAGTGGCTACACCTTC
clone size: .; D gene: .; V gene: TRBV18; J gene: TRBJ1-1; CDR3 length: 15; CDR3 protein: CASSPGVLAETEAFF; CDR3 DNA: TGTGCCAGCTCGCCAGGGGTTTTAGCGGAGACTGAAGCTTTCTTT
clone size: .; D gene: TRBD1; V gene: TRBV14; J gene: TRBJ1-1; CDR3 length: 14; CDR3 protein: CASSRRTGNTEAFF; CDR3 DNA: TGTGCCAGCAGCCGAAGGACAGGGAACACTGAAGCTTTCTTT
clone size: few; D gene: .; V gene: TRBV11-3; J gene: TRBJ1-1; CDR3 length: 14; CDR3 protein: CASSLGRGKTEAFF; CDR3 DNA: TGTGCCAGCAGCCTCGGGAGGGGGAAAACTGAAGCTTTCTTT
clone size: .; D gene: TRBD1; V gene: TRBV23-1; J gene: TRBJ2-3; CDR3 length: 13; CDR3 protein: CASRDRDSDTQYF; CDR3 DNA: TGCGCCAGCCGGGACAGGGACTCAGATACGCAGTATTTT
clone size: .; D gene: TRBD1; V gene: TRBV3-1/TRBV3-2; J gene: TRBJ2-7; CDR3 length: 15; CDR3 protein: CASSQNNRGFGEQYF; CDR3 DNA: TGTGCCAGCAGCCAAAATAACAGGGGATTTGGCGAGCAGTACTTC
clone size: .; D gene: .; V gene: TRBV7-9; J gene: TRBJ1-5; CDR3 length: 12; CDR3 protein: CASSFGNQPQHF; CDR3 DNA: TGTGCCAGCAGCTTCGGCAATCAGCCCCAGCATTTT
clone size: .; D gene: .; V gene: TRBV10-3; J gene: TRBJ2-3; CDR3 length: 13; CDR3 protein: CAISETGPDTQYF; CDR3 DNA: TGTGCCATCAGTGAAACAGGGCCAGATACGCAGTATTTT
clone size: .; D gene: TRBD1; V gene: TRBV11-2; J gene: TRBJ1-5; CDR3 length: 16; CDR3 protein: CASSLPGQLCNQPQHF; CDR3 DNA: TGTGCCAGCAGCTTACCGGGACAGCTTTGCAATCAGCCCCAGCATTTT
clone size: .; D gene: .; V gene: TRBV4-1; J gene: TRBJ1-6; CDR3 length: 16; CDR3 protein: CASSQDMGVNNSPLHF; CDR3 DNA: TGCGCCAGCAGCCAAGACATGGGAGTGAATAATTCACCCCTCCACTTT
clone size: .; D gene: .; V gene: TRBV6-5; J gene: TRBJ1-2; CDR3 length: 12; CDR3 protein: CASRKQGYGYTF; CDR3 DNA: TGTGCCAGCAGAAAACAGGGCTATGGCTACACCTTC
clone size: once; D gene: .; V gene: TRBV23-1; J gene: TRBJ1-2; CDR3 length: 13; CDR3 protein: CASIQKGLRGYTF; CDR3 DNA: TGCGCCAGCATCCAAAAGGGGTTGCGTGGCTACACCTTC
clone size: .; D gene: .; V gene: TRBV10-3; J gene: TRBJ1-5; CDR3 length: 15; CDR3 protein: CAISESGGGLGPQHF; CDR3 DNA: TGTGCCATCAGTGAGTCTGGGGGGGGCCTGGGGCCCCAGCATTTT
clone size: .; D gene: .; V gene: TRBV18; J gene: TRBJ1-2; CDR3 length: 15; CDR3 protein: CASSHADRANYGYTF; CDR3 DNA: TGTGCCAGCTCACACGCGGACAGAGCTAACTATGGCTACACCTTC
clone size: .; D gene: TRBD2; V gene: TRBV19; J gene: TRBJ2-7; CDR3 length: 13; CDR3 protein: CASSPNGGGEQYF; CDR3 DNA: TGTGCCAGTAGCCCCAATGGGGGGGGCGAGCAGTACTTC
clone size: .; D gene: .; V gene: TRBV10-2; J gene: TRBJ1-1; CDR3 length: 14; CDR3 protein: CASSEPGMNTEAFF; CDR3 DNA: TGCGCCAGCAGCGAGCCAGGGATGAACACTGAAGCTTTCTTT
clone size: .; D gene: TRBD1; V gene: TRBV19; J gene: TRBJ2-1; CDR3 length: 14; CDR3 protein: CASSPWTGGNEQFF; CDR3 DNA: TGTGCCAGTAGTCCTTGGACAGGGGGGAATGAGCAGTTCTTC
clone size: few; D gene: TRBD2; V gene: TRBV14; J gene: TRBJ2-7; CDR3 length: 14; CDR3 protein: CASSPTSGGYEQYF; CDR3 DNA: TGTGCCAGCAGCCCGACTAGCGGGGGTTACGAGCAGTACTTC
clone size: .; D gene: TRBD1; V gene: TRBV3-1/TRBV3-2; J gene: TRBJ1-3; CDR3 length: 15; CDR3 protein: CASSPQGNTGNTIYF; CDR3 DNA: TGTGCCAGCAGCCCACAGGGGAATACTGGAAACACCATATATTTT
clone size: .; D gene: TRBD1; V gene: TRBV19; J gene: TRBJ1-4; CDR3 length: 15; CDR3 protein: CASSTGTGGGEKLFF; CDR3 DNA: TGTGCCAGTAGTACGGGGACAGGGGGCGGTGAAAAACTGTTTTTT
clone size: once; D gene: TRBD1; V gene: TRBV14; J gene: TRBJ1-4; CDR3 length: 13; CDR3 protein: CASSRQGGEKLFF; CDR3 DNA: TGTGCCAGCAGCCGACAGGGTGGTGAAAAACTGTTTTTT
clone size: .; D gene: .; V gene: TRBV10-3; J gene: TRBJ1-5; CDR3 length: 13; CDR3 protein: CASLGGSNQPQHF; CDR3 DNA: TGTGCCAGCCTAGGGGGTAGCAATCAGCCCCAGCATTTT
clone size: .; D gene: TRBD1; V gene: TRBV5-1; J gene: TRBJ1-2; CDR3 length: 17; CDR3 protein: CASSLNTGTGGAEGYTF; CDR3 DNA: TGCGCCAGCAGCTTGAACACCGGGACAGGGGGCGCGGAGGGCTACACCTTC
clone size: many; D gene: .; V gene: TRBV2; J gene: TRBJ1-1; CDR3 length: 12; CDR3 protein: CASSATGTEAFF; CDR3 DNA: TGTGCCAGCAGTGCCACGGGCACTGAAGCTTTCTTT